The 3 T cell receptor beta chains presented below share a single source sample, sequenced in a study of T cell responses to AZD1222 COVID-19 vaccine. Repertoires were generated with immunoSEQ multiplex PCR, while TCRdb's copy carries only in-frame clones and drops some. The table records 100,000 to 150,000 clones, around 90% of them present only once. Sample: peripheral blood, taken 28 days after the second dose of the MenACWY control vaccine. The receptors stem from an adult who received the MenACWY meningococcal vaccine as a control.

This chain's CDR3 is CASSLGRGTTPNTGELFF. The CDR3 DNA is TGTGCCAGCAGCTTAGGTAGGGGGACTACTCCGAACACCGGGGAGCTGTTTTTT. The chain couples TRBV11-2 to TRBJ2-2, with D possibly being TRBD2 (7 bases). The V and J ends lost 1 base and 0 bases respectively, with 15 bases between them. Germline V gives CDR1 SGHAT, CDR2 FQNNGV. The CDR3 extends over 18 amino acids. Together with reference TRBV11-2 and TRBJ2-2, the CDR3 gives the full variable domain: EAGVAQSPRYKIIEKRQSVAFWCNPISGHATLYWYQQILGQGPKLLIQFQNNGVVDDSQLPKDRFSAERLKGVDSTLKIQPAKLEDSAVYLCASSLGRGTTPNTGELFFGEGSRLTVL.

The V gene is TRBV6-5, the J gene TRBJ2-3, with D possibly matching TRBD1 (5 bases). Per the germline V gene, CDR1 is MNHEY and CDR2 is SVGAGI. The germline V and J ends were trimmed by 0 bases and 3 bases, with 13 bases remaining between them. This CDR3 is built from 16 residues. CDR3 residues: CASSYSKVRVTDTQYF. CDR3 coding DNA: TGTGCCAGCAGTTACTCGAAAGTCAGGGTAACAGATACGCAGTATTTT.

This chain joins TRBV13 and TRBJ2-7; D perhaps matches TRBD2 (7 bases). The CDR3 runs to 14 residues. The germline V gene has CDR1 PRHDT and CDR2 FYEKMQ (reference sequence). Trimming left V 8 bases short and J 3 bases short, with 17 bases between. The CDR3 coding sequence is TGTGCCAGCCGAAAAGGGGGGGCGGGCTACGAGCAGTACGTC. This translates into CASRKGGAGYEQYV.